This is a list of T cell receptor beta chains from one sample in a study of early T cells in non-severe SARS-CoV-2 infection. TCRdb used MiXCR to reprocess the 5' RACE reads, holding one entry per CDR3 protein. The table has tens of thousands of distinct CDR3 sequences, around 8% seen once. The sequencing input was whole blood. Receptors were obtained from an adult who was a healthcare worker with PCR-confirmed SARS-CoV-2 infection or an uninfected control (not recorded which). The conserved cysteine and the conserved F or W are not part of the CDR3 here. The order of the fields is V gene, CDR3 protein.

TRBV10-2 ASSEFRGGEQY
TRBV10-2 ASSRLAESTDTQY
TRBV7-9 ASSSSQPGNIQY
TRBV28 ASSFGTGPPYEQY
TRBV6-1 ASSEDGGQGTEAF
TRBV7-9 ASSLGQHQETQY
TRBV5-1 ASSFGTLNTEAF
TRBV29-1 SVGSGGPAKNIQY
TRBV4-1 ASSQDSNGNEKLF
TRBV7-6 ASSLGDGELF
TRBV20-1 SASNQLAGELF
TRBV14 ASSRHTGVDEKLF
TRBV7-8 ASSLETSGTTDTQY
TRBV5-5 ASSFRDSRSSYNEQF
TRBV9 ASSVDGQGTGYT
TRBV20-1 SARDGDLGQF
TRBV7-9 ASSPKGPDTQY
TRBV7-3 ASKEGEDTEVF
TRBV7-8 ASSMGLAGGETQY
TRBV6-6 ASSPGQGDYEQY
TRBV10-3 AISGGDEQF
TRBV11-2 ASNPGYNEQF
TRBV28 ASSLGELYTDTQY
TRBV19 ASSLNRVTDGYT
TRBV20-1 SARDFGRDASTDTQY
TRBV11-2 ASSLEGGNEQF
TRBV29-1 SVAPGQGDGYT
TRBV5-1 ASSLVGTSSVGEQF
TRBV20-1 SARLGTSGNIQY
TRBV4-1 ASSQDPSGANVLT
TRBV5-1 ASSSTGADNQPQH
TRBV7-9 ASSQNYSGVNTYEQY
TRBV7-7 ASSRLAGGVAETQY
TRBV19 ASSKIRGSGDNEQF
TRBV25-1 ASSSRGVRYGYT
TRBV18 ASSPQDRSTEAF
TRBV7-3 ASSSHSTDTQY